This T cell receptor beta chain came from a study of blood T cell repertoires in COVID-19. Study-wide context: The United States, Italy and Spain were the sources of the acute and convalescent COVID-19 samples. PBMCs, B-cell-depleted T cells, or T cells provided the cDNA or gDNA that made up the material.

Germline CDR1 reads MRHNA; CDR2 reads SNTAGT. The CDR3 covers 15 residues. Original data processing: Estimated nucleated cell counts came from reference gene primer amplification. Profiled with immunoSEQ multiplex PCR; TCRdb holds only in-frame clones, not every one. V, J and clone size are those of that table, while D and trimming were read from the DNA. This sample yields roughly 59,000 clones, of which approximately 82% are seen a single time; under 8% belongs to the top ten. Material for sequencing was peripheral blood. V is TRBV6-4 and J is TRBJ1-5; 7 bases are a match to TRBD1. The clonotype originates from a human donor in a cohort sampled during active COVID-19. The CDR3 reads CAPRGAAGGRQPQHF. CDR3 nucleotides: TGTGCTCCCCGGGGCGCGGCAGGGGGTCGGCAGCCCCAGCATTTT.